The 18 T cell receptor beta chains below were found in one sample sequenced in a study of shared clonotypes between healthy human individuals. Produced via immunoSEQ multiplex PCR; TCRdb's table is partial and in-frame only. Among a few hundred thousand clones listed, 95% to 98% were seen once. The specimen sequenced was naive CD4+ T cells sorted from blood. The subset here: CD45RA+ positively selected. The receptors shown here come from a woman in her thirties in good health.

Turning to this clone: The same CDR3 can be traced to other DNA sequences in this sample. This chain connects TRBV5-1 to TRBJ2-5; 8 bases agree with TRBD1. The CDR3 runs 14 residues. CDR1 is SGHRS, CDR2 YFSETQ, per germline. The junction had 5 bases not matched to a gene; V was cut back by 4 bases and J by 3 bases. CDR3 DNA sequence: TGCGCCAGCAGCAGAGGACAGGGTGAAGAGACCCAGTACTTC. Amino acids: CASSRGQGEETQYF.

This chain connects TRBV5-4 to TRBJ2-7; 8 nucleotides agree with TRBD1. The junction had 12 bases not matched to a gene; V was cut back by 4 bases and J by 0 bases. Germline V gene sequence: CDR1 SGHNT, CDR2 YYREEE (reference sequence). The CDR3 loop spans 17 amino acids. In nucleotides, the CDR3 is TGTGCCAGCAGCCCACCGGCAGGGGGCTCCCACTCCTACGAGCAGTACTTC. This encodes CASSPPAGGSHSYEQYF.

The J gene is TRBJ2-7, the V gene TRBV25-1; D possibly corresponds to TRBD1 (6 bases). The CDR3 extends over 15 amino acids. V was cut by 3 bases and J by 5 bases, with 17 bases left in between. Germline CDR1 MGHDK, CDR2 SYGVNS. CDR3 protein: CASSEPWQGINEQYF. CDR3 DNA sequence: TGTGCCAGCAGTGAGCCGTGGCAGGGGATAAACGAGCAGTACTTC.

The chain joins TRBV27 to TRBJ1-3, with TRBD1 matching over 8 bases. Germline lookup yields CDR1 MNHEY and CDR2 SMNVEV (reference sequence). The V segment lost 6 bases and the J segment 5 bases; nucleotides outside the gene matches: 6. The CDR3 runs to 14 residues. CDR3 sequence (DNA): TGTGCCAGCAGACCGACAGGGGTGCGAAACACCATATATTTT. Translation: CASRPTGVRNTIYF.

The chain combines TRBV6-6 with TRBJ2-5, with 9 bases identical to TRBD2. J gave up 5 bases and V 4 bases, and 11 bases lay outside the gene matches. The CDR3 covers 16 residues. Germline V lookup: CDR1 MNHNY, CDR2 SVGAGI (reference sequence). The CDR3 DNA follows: TGTGCCAGCAGTTTCCCCGGACTAGCGATTACGGAGACCCAGTACTTC. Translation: CASSFPGLAITETQYF.

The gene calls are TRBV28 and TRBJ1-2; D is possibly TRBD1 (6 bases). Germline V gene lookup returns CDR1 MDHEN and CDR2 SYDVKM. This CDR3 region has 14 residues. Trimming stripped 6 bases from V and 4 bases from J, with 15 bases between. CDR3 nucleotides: TGTGCCAGCAGGGGAACAGGGTCGGTCTATGGCTACACCTTC. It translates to CASRGTGSVYGYTF.

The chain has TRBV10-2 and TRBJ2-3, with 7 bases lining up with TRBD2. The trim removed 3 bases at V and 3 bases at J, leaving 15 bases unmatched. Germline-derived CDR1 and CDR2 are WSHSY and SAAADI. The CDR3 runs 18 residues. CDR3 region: CASSDPGDPAGSTDTQYF. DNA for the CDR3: TGCGCCAGCAGTGACCCCGGCGACCCAGCGGGAAGTACAGATACGCAGTATTTT.

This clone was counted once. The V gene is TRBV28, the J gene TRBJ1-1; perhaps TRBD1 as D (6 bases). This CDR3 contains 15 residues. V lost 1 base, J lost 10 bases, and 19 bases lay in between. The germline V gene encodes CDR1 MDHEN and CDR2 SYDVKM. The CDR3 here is CASSLFGRGGLAAFF. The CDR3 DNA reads TGTGCCAGCAGTTTATTCGGAAGGGGGGGCCTGGCAGCTTTCTTT.

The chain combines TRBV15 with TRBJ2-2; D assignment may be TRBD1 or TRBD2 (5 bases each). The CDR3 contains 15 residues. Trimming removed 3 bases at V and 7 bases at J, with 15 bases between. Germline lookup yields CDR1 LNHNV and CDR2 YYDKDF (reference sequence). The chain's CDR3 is CATSRGVGAVGELFF. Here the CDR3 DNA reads TGTGCCACCAGCAGGGGAGTTGGGGCGGTCGGGGAGCTGTTTTTT.

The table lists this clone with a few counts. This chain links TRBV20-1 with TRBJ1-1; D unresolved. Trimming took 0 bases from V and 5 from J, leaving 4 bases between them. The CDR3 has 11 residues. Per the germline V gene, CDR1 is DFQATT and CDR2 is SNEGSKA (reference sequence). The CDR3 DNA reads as TGCAGTGCTAGAGATCGGACTGAAGCTTTCTTT. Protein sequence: CSARDRTEAFF.

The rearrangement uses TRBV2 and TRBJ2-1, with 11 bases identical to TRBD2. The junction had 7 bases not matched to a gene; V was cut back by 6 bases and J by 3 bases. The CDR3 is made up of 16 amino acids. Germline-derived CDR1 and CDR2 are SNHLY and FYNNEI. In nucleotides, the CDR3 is TGTGCCAGCAGGGCGGGACTAGCGGATCTCTACAATGAGCAGTTCTTC. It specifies CASRAGLADLYNEQFF.

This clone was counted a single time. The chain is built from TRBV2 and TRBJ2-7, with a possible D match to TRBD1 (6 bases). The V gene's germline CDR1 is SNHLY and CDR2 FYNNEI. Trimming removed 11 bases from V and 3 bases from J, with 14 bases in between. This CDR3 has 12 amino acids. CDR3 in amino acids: CAGRTDYYEQYF. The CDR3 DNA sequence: TGTGCCGGAAGGACAGACTACTACGAGCAGTACTTC.

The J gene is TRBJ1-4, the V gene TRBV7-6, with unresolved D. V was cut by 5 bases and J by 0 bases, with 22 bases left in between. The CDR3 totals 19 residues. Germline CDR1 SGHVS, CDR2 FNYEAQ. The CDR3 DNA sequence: TGTGCCAGCAGCCCCAGGTCTTTGGGTCTTTCCGCAACTAATGAAAAACTGTTTTTT. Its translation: CASSPRSLGLSATNEKLFF.

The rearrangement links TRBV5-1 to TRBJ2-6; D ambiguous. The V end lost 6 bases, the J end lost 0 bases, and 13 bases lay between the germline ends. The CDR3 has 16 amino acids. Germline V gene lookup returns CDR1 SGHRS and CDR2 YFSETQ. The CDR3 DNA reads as TGCGCCAGCACCCGAGGCTTGTACTCTGGGGCCAACGTCCTGACTTTC. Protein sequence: CASTRGLYSGANVLTF.

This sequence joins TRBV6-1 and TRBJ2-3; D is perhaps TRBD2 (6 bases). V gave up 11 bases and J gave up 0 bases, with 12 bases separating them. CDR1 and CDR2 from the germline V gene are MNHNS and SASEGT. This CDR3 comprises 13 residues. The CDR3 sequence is CAAGGSSTDTQYF. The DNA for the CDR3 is TGTGCCGCCGGGGGTTCTAGCACAGATACGCAGTATTTT.

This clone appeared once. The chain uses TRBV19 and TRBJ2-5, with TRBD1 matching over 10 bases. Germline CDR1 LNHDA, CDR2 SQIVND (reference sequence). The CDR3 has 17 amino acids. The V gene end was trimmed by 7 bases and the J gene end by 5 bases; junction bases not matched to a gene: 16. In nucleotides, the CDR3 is TGTGCCAGTACCACATACCCGCCGGGACAGGGGTCGGAGACCCAGTACTTC. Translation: CASTTYPPGQGSETQYF.

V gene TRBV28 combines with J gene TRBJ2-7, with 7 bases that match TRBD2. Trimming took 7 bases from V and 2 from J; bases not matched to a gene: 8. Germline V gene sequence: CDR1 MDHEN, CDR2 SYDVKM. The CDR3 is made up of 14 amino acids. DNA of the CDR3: TGTGCCAGCATCCCGGGAGGCAGCCCCTACGAGCAGTACTTC. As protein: CASIPGGSPYEQYF.

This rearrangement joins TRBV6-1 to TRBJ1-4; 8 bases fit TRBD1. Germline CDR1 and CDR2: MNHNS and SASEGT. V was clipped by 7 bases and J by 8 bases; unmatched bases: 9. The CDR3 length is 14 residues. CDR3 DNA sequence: TGTGCCAGCACCTTTGACAGGGGAGAAGAAAAACTGTTTTTT. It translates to CASTFDRGEEKLFF.